Listed below are T cell receptor beta chains from one sample, sequenced in a study of brain metastases from non-small cell lung cancer. Using immunoSEQ multiplex PCR, the repertoire was profiled, and TCRdb retains in-frame clones only, with some absent. The repertoire includes 14,000 to 15,000 clones, about four fifths of them detected once, and roughly 7.7% sits in the top ten. The material sequenced was primary lung tumor tissue. Source of these receptors: a donor at least 40 years old with non-small cell lung cancer. Each CDR3 is given with its conserved first and last residue. The D gene is left open where the match is weak.

D	length	V	J	CDR3	DNA
NA	17	TRBV3-1/TRBV3-2	TRBJ1-2	CASSQERHDNVTRRYTF	TGTGCCAGCAGCCAAGAGAGGCATGACAATGTGACCCGCCGCTACACCTTC
TRBD1	13	TRBV19	TRBJ1-1	CASRQGGFTEAFF	TGTGCCAGCAGACAGGGTGGGTTCACTGAAGCTTTCTTT
NA	14	TRBV6-5	TRBJ1-5	CASRETRSNQPQHF	TGTGCCAGCAGAGAGACACGGAGCAATCAGCCCCAGCATTTT
NA	13	TRBV12-3/TRBV12-4	TRBJ1-2	CASKLDSAYGYTF	TGTGCCAGCAAGCTGGACAGTGCTTATGGCTACACCTTC
NA	11	TRBV18	TRBJ2-1	CASSPNYEQFF	TGTGCCAGCTCACCCAACTATGAGCAGTTCTTC
NA	17	TRBV30	TRBJ1-4	CAWSAGYDGYGNEKLFF	TGTGCCTGGAGTGCAGGGTACGATGGGTACGGGAATGAAAAACTGTTTTTT
NA	15	TRBV4-3	TRBJ1-1	CASSQDPGTDTEAFF	TGCGCCAGCAGCCAAGATCCCGGAACGGACACTGAAGCTTTCTTT
NA	13	TRBV7-2	TRBJ2-3	CASSDSRTDTQYF	TGTGCCAGCAGTGACTCCCGCACAGATACGCAGTATTTT
TRBD1	14	TRBV6-6	TRBJ1-1	CASRRTGVNTEAFF	TGTGCCAGCAGGAGGACAGGGGTGAACACTGAAGCTTTCTTT
NA	15	TRBV21-1	TRBJ2-2	CASSRLGMNTGELFF	TGTGCCAGCAGCAGACTCGGGATGAACACCGGGGAGCTGTTTTTT